This is a list of T cell receptor beta chains from one sample in a study of CD8+ T cells in alopecia areata. Sequencing was performed with immunoSEQ multiplex PCR; in TCRdb, only in-frame clones are kept and a portion is missing. The sample contains approximately 180,000 clones, 60% of which appear only once. Sample: CD4+ T cells sorted from blood, taken at week 24, from a patient treated with tofacitinib. All receptors come from a human donor with alopecia areata. Both conserved end residues are part of each CDR3. The order of the fields is J gene, V gene, CDR3 protein.

TRBJ2-5	TRBV6-4	CASTSSGGRETQYF
TRBJ2-3	TRBV29-1	CSVKYTQGTDTQYF
TRBJ1-2	TRBV4-1	CASSPLTGRTPLYGYTF
TRBJ2-3	TRBV2	CASSPQRSTDTQYF
TRBJ2-3	TRBV6-6	CASSYPTRDSEQYF
TRBJ1-1	TRBV4-1	CASSQQGFGVGPPEAFF
TRBJ2-7	TRBV29-1	CSAENRGSYEQYF
TRBJ1-2	TRBV7-3	CASSLRPQPYGYTF
TRBJ2-5	TRBV7-6	CASSPNGTSLKTQYF
TRBJ1-2	TRBV29-1	CSVSQRTHHYGYTF
TRBJ2-5	TRBV30	CAWSGGGIQETQYF
TRBJ2-7	TRBV5-1	CASSPGQGGDEQYF
TRBJ2-5	TRBV7-2	CASSFVAGVQETQYF
TRBJ2-5	TRBV11-1	CASSFIDSQETQYF
TRBJ2-6	TRBV11-2	CASSLRSGANVLTF
TRBJ2-1	TRBV29-1	CSGRTGLAGGPGNEQFF
TRBJ2-1	TRBV29-1	CSVEPRVQRGREQFF
TRBJ2-2	TRBV29-1	CSSRAGGTGELFF
TRBJ2-7	TRBV7-9	CASSLETGLVEQYF
TRBJ2-3	TRBV5-8	CASSTGQVTDTQYF
TRBJ1-1	TRBV6-5	CASSFKENTEAFF
TRBJ1-6	TRBV7-2	CASSPEGTANSPLHF
TRBJ1-2	TRBV7-8	CASSSGQFVFYTF
TRBJ2-6	TRBV5-1	CASSFLSGANVLTF
TRBJ2-5	TRBV6-5	CASSYGTIAETQYF
TRBJ2-2	TRBV7-9	CASSESSAAGELFF
TRBJ2-5	TRBV2	CASSVEETQYF
TRBJ2-5	TRBV28	CASSTETQYF
TRBJ1-1	TRBV5-1	CASSLAPRGSGNTEAFF
TRBJ1-5	TRBV29-1	CSVGGGAGQPQHF
TRBJ1-2	TRBV30	CACWGQAGYTF
TRBJ1-5	TRBV18	CASSPKGRSNQPQHF